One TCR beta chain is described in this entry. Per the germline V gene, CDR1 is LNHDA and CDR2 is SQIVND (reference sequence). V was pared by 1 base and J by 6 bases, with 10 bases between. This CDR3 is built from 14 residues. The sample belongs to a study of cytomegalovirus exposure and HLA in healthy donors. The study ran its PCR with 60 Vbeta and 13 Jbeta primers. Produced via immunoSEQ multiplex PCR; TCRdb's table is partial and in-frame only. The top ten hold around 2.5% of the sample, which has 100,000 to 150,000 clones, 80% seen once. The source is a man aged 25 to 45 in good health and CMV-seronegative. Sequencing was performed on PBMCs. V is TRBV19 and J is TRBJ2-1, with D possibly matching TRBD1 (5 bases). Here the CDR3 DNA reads TGTGCCAGTAGTATAGCGGCAGGGTTCAATGAGCAGTTCTTC. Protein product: CASSIAAGFNEQFF.